This entry describes one T cell receptor beta chain. Its matching antigen is unknown. The record originates from a study of blood T cells in healthy people across ages. Regarding the study as a whole: Percentage of naive T cells showed a strong correlation with TCR beta diversity.

A sample-barcoded 5' primer and a J-beta primer mix were used in a second PCR of roughly 7 to 12 cycles. MiXCR was run by TCRdb on the 5' RACE reads, yielding one entry per CDR3 protein. The sample has about 670,000 distinct CDR3 sequences; around 43% are singletons. Germline V gene sequence: CDR1 MNHNY, CDR2 SVGAGI (reference sequence). V was clipped by 4 bases and J by 4 bases; unmatched bases: 5. This CDR3 contains 16 residues. The sequence came from an elderly man in good health. Source material: blood. The gene calls are TRBV6-6 and TRBJ2-5; 14 nucleotides agree with TRBD2. CDR3 sequence (DNA): TGTGCCAGCAGTTCCGGGACTAGCGGGAGAGCAGAGACCCAGTACTTC. It specifies CASSSGTSGRAETQYF.